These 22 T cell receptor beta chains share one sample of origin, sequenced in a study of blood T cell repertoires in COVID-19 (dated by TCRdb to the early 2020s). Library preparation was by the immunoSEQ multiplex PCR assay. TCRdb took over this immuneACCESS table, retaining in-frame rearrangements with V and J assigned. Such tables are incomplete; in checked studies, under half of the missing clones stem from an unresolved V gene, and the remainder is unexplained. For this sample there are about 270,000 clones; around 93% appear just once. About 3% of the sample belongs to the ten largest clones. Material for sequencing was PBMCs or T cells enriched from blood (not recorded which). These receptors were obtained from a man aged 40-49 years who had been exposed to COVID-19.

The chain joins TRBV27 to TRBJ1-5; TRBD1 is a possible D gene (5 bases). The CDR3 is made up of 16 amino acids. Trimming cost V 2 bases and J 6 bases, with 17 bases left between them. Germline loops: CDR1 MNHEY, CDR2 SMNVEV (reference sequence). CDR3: CASSLTVAGRLQPQHF. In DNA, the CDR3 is TGTGCCAGCAGTTTAACGGTTGCAGGGCGGCTTCAGCCCCAGCATTTT.

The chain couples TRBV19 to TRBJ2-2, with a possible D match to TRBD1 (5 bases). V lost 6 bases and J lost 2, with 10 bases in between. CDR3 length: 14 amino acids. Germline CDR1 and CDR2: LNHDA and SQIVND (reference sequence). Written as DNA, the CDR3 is TGTGCCAGTAGGATCGGACACAACACCGGGGAGCTGTTTTTT. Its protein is CASRIGHNTGELFF.

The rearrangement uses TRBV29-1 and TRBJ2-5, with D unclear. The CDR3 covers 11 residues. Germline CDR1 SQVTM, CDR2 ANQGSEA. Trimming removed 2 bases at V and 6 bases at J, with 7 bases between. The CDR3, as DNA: TGCAGCGTTGAATATCTCCAGACCCAGTACTTC. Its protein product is CSVEYLQTQYF. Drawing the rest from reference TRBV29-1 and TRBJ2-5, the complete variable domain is SAVISQKPSRDICQRGTSLTIQCQVDSQVTMMFWYRQQPGQSLTLIATANQGSEATYESGFVIDKFPISRPNLTFSTLTVSNMSPEDSSIYLCSVEYLQTQYFGPGTRLLVL.

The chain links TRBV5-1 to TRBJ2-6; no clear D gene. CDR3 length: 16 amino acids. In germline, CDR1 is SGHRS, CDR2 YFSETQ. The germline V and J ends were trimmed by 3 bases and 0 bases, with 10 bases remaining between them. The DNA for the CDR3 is TGCGCCAGCAGCTCCGCCTACTCCTCTGGGGCCAACGTCCTGACTTTC. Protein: CASSSAYSSGANVLTF.

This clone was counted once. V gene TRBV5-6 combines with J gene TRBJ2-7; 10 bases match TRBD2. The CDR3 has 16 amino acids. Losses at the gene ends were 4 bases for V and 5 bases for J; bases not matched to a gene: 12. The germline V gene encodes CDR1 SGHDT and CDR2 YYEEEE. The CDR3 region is CASSDYLLAGHDEQYF. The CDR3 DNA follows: TGTGCCAGCAGCGATTACTTACTAGCGGGACACGACGAGCAGTACTTC.

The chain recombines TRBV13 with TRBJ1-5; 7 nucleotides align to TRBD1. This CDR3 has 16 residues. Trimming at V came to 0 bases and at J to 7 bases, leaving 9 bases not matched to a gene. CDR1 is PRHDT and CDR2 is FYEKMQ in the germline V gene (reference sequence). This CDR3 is CASSLGQGGANQPQHF. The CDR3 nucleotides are TGTGCCAGCAGCTTAGGTCAAGGGGGCGCGAACCAGCCCCAGCATTTT.

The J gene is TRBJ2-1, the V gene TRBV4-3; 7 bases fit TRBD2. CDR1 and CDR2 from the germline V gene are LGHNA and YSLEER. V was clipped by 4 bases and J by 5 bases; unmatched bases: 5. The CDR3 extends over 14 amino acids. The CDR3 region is CASSRVAGNNEQFF. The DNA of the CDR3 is TGCGCCAGCAGCCGGGTAGCGGGTAACAATGAGCAGTTCTTC.

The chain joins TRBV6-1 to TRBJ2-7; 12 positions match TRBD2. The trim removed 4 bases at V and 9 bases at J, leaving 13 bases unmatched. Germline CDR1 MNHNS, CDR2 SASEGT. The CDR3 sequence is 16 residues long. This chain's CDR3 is CASSGTSGTLNTGQYF. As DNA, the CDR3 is TGTGCCAGCAGTGGGACTAGCGGGACGCTAAATACAGGGCAGTACTTC.

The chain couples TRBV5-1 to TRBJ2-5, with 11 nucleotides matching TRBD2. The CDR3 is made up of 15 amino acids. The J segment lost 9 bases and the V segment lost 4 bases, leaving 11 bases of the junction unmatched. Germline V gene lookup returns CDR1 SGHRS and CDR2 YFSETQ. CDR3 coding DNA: TGCGCCAGCAGCCCGGGGACTAGCGGCCAGGGGGCCCAGTACTTC. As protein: CASSPGTSGQGAQYF.

CDR3 nucleotides: TGTGCCAGCAGTCCCTCGTACCAAGAGACCCAGTACTTC. Protein sequence: CASSPSYQETQYF. V and J are TRBV27 and TRBJ2-5, with D hard to call. Between the trimmed V and J ends, which lost 5 bases and 0 bases, there was a span of 7 bases. From germline, CDR1 is MNHEY and CDR2 SMNVEV (reference sequence). This CDR3 is 13 amino acids long.

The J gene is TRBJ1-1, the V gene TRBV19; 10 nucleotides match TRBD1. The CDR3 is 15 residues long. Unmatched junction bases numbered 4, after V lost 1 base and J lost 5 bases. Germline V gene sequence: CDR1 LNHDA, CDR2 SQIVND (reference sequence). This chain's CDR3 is CASSIGQGAWTEAFF. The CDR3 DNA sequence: TGTGCCAGTAGTATAGGACAGGGGGCATGGACTGAAGCTTTCTTT.

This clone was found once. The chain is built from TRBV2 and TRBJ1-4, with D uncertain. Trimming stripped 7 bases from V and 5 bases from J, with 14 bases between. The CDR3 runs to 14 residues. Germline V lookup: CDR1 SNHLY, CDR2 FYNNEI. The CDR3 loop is CASKTDSGNEKLFF. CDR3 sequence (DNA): TGTGCCAGCAAGACCGATTCGGGGAATGAAAAACTGTTTTTT. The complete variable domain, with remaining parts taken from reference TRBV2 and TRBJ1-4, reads EPEVTQTPSHQVTQMGQEVILRCVPISNHLYFYWYRQILGQKVEFLVSFYNNEISEKSEIFDDQFSVERPDGSNFTLKIRSTKLEDSAMYFCASKTDSGNEKLFFGSGTQLSVL.

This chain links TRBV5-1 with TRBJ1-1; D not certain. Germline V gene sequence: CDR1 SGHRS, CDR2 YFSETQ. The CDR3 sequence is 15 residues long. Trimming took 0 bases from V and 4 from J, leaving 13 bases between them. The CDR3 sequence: CASSLEGPGGTEAFF. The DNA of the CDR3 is TGCGCCAGCAGCTTGGAAGGTCCCGGAGGCACTGAAGCTTTCTTT.

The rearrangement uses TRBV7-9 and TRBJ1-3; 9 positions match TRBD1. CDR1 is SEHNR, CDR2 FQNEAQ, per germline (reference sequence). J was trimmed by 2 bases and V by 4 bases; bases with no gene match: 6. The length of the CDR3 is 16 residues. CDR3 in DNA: TGTGCCAGCAGCTCTCCGGGACAGGGAGCTGGAAACACCATATATTTT. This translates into CASSSPGQGAGNTIYF.

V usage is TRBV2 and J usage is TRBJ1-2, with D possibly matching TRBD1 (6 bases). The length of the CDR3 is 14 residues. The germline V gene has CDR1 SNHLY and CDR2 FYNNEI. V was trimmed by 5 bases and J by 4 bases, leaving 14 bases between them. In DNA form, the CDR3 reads TGTGCCAGCAGTCGACAGGTTCCGGGCTATGGCTACACCTTC. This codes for CASSRQVPGYGYTF. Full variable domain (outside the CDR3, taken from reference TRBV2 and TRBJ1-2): EPEVTQTPSHQVTQMGQEVILRCVPISNHLYFYWYRQILGQKVEFLVSFYNNEISEKSEIFDDQFSVERPDGSNFTLKIRSTKLEDSAMYFCASSRQVPGYGYTFGSGTRLTVV.

The CDR3 coding sequence is TGCGCCAGCAGCTTGGGAATAGGGGCCGCCTCCGCCTACGAGCAGTACTTC. Translated, it gives CASSLGIGAASAYEQYF. The rearrangement uses TRBV5-1 and TRBJ2-7; maybe TRBD1 (5 bases). Germline CDR1 and CDR2: SGHRS and YFSETQ. V dropped 0 bases and J dropped 2 bases, with 18 bases sitting between them. The CDR3 runs to 17 residues.

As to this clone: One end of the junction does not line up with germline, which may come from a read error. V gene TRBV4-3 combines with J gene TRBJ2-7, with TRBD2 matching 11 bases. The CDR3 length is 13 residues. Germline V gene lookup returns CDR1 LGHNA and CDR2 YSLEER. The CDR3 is CASSQEVGTSGTF. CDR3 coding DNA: TGCGCCAGCAGCCAAGAGGTTGGGACTAGCGGTACCTTC.

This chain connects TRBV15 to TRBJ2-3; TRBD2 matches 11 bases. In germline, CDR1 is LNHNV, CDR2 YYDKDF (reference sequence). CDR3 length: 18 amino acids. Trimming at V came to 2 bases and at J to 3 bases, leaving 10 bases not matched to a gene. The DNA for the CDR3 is TGTGCCACCAGCAGAACCTTACTAGCGGGAGACGGAACAGATACGCAGTATTTT. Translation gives CATSRTLLAGDGTDTQYF.

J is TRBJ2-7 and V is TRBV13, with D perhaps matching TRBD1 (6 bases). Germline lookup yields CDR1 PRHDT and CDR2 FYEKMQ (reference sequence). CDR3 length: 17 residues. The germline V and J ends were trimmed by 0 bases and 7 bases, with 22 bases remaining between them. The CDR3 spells CASSLGLQGGRIWEQYF. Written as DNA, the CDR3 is TGTGCCAGCAGCTTAGGCCTACAGGGTGGTCGGATTTGGGAGCAGTACTTC.

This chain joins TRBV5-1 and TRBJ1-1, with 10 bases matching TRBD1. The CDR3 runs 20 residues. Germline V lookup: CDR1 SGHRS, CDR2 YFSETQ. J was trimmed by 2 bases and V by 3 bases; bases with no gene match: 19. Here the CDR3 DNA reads TGCGCCAGCAGCTGGGGGGACCAGACCGGGGACAGGGGCATAAACACTGAAGCTTTCTTT. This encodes CASSWGDQTGDRGINTEAFF. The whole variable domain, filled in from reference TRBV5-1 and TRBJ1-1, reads KAGVTQTPRYLIKTRGQQVTLSCSPISGHRSVSWYQQTPGQGLQFLFEYFSETQRNKGNFPGRFSGRQFSNSRSEMNVSTLELGDSALYLCASSWGDQTGDRGINTEAFFGQGTRLTVV.

CDR3 amino acids: CASSQRTVTDTQYF. The DNA for the CDR3 is TGCGCCAGCAGCCAACGGACAGTCACAGATACGCAGTATTTT. The chain recombines TRBV4-1 with TRBJ2-3; D may be TRBD1 (6 bases). The germline V gene encodes CDR1 MGHRA and CDR2 YSYEKL. The CDR3 consists of 14 residues. V gave up 2 bases and J gave up 2 bases, with 8 bases separating them.

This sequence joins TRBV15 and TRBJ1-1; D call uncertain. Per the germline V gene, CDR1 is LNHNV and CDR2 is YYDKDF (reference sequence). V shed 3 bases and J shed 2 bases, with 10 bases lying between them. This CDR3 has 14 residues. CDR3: CATSRTTPNTEAFF. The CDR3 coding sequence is TGTGCCACCAGCAGGACTACACCAAACACTGAAGCTTTCTTT.